A selection of T cell receptor beta chains follows, all from one sample in a study of OX40 agonist ivuxolimab in advanced cancers. Using immunoSEQ multiplex PCR, the repertoire was profiled, and TCRdb retains in-frame clones only, with some absent. The profile shows tens of thousands of clones, roughly 84% of them singletons. The starting material was CD4+ or CD8+ T cells sorted from blood, obtained in a trial of the OX40 agonist ivuxolimab. The receptors were sampled from an adult with an advanced solid tumor such as melanoma, head and neck, liver or kidney cancer. Each CDR3 is given with its conserved first and last residue. A D gene is named only where the DNA matches it firmly. Clone size is shown for a subset of rows, as once, few, many or a class of expanded clone.

J gene	V gene	D gene	clone size	CDR3 protein	CDR3 DNA
TRBJ1-2	TRBV28	TRBD1	few	CASSRDSGGYTF	TGTGCCAGCAGCCGGGACAGTGGGGGCTACACCTTC
TRBJ2-1	TRBV5-1	TRBD2	-	CASSLALAGGSGYEQFF	TGCGCCAGCAGCTTGGCGCTAGCGGGAGGGTCTGGGTATGAGCAGTTCTTC
TRBJ2-1	TRBV20-1	-	once	CSALYRDEQFF	TGCAGTGCTCTTTACAGGGATGAGCAGTTCTTC
TRBJ1-6	TRBV2	-	-	CASSWTDSSNSPLHF	TGTGCCAGCAGTTGGACGGACAGTAGCAATTCACCCCTCCACTTT
TRBJ2-1	TRBV11-3	TRBD1	-	CASSSDRENEQFF	TGTGCCAGCAGCTCGGACAGGGAGAATGAGCAGTTCTTC
TRBJ2-3	TRBV7-2	-	once	CASSLATSTDTQYF	TGTGCCAGCAGCTTGGCCACTAGCACAGATACGCAGTATTTT
TRBJ1-1	TRBV7-6	-	-	CASSQDLNTEAFF	TGTGCCAGCAGCCAAGATTTGAACACTGAAGCTTTCTTT
TRBJ1-2	TRBV28	-	once	CASRTGSIGYTF	TGTGCCAGCAGAACAGGTTCGATCGGCTACACCTTC
TRBJ1-3	TRBV6-6	-	-	CASSYAREVGGNTIYF	TGTGCCAGCAGTTACGCACGCGAGGTTGGCGGAAACACCATATATTTT
TRBJ2-3	TRBV2	TRBD2	few	CASSGPSGSVTQYF	TGTGCCAGCAGCGGCCCTAGCGGGAGTGTTACGCAGTATTTT
TRBJ1-1	TRBV20-1	TRBD1	-	CSASKGAMTFF	TGCAGTGCTAGTAAGGGGGCAATGACTTTCTTT
TRBJ1-5	TRBV18	-	-	CASSPSATGINQPQHF	TGTGCCAGCTCACCAAGCGCGACAGGCATCAATCAGCCCCAGCATTTT
TRBJ2-1	TRBV5-1	TRBD1	once	CASSRQGAKDNEQFF	TGCGCCAGCAGCCGCCAGGGGGCTAAGGACAATGAGCAGTTCTTC
TRBJ1-2	TRBV5-5	-	-	CASSREGLNYGYTF	TGTGCCAGCAGCCGGGAGGGCCTTAACTATGGCTACACCTTC
TRBJ1-1	TRBV2	TRBD1	-	CASRPGTVEAFF	TGTGCCAGCAGACCCGGGACAGTTGAAGCTTTCTTT